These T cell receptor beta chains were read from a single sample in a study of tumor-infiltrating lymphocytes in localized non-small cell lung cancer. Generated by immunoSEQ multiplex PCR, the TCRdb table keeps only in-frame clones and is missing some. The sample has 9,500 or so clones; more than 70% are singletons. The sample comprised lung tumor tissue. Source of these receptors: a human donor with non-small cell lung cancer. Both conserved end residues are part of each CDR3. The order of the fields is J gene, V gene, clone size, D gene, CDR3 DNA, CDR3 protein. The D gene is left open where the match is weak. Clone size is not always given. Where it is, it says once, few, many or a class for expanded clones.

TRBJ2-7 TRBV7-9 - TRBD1 TGTGCCAGCAGCTTAGCTGATCGGACAGGGTGGTACGAGCAGTACTTC CASSLADRTGWYEQYF
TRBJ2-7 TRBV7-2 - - TGTGCCAGCAGCTTATTGCCAGGGAACGGCGAGCAGTACTTC CASSLLPGNGEQYF
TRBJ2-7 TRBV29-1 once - TGCAGCGTTGAAGTCGCTTACAGGGACGAGCAGTACTTC CSVEVAYRDEQYF
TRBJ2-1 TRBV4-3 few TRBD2 TGCGCCAGCAGCCAAGATCTGGCGGGGGGGCTTTTGGACAATGAGCAGTTCTTC CASSQDLAGGLLDNEQFF
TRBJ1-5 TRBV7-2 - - TGTGCCAGCACCCGCATAGAGGATAGCAATCAGCCCCAGCATTTT CASTRIEDSNQPQHF
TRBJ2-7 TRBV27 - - TGTGCCAGCAGTTTAAATCTGGGGGTGAAGTACGAGCAGTACTTC CASSLNLGVKYEQYF
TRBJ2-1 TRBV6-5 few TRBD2 TGTGCCAGCAGTCCCTCAGGGAGCGGGAGTTATGAGCAGTTCTTC CASSPSGSGSYEQFF
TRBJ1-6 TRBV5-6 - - TGTGCCAGCAGCTTGGGTTGGGCAGGACCGGCGGGTTCACCCCTCCACTTT CASSLGWAGPAGSPLHF
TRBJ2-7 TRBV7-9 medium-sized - TGTGCCAGCAGCTTAGGAGGGCAGATTCACGAGCAGTACTTC CASSLGGQIHEQYF
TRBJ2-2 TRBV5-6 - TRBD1 TGTGCCAGCAGCTTGACAGGGGTGAAGTCCGGGGAGCTGTTTTTT CASSLTGVKSGELFF
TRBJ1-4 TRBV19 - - TGTGCCAGTAGTACCTCGGGACGTGCAACTAATGAAAAACTGTTTTTT CASSTSGRATNEKLFF
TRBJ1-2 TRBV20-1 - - TGCAGTGCCGGAGCCTATGGCTACACCTTC CSAGAYGYTF
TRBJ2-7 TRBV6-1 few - TGTGCCAGCAGTGAAGGGCCGCTGAGCTCCTACGAGCAGTACTTC CASSEGPLSSYEQYF
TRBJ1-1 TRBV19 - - TGTGCCAGTAACGAAGTGAACACTGAAGCTTTCTTT CASNEVNTEAFF
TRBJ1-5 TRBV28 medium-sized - TGTGCCAGCAGTTTAAGGGGACTTGGGAATAGCAATCAGCCCCAGCATTTT CASSLRGLGNSNQPQHF
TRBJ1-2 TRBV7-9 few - TGTGCCAGCAGTCGTAGGCCCCAGGGCTACACCTTC CASSRRPQGYTF
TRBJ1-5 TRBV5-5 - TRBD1 TGTGCCAGCAGCTCGTTAACAGGGGGCAATCAGCCCCAGCATTTT CASSSLTGGNQPQHF
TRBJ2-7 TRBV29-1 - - TGCAGCGTTGAAGGTGGCGGGGAAATCAGGTTCGGGGAGCAGTACTTC CSVEGGGEIRFGEQYF
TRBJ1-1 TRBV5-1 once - TGCGCCAGCAGCTTGGATAAGGAGCTTCGTGGCTCTGAAGCTTTCTTT CASSLDKELRGSEAFF
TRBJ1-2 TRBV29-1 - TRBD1 TGCAGCGTTGAAAAGAGCGGGACAGGGCACTATGGCTACACCTTC CSVEKSGTGHYGYTF
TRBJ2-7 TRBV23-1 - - TGCGCCAGCAGTCAATCGTCAGCCGTCTACGAGCAGTACTTC CASSQSSAVYEQYF
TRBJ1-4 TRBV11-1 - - TGTGCCAGCAGCTACGAGATGGGGGTCGGAAATGAAAAACTGTTTTTT CASSYEMGVGNEKLFF
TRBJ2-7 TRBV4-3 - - TGCGCCAGCAGCCAACAGGGTACGGGATCCTACGAGCAGTACTTC CASSQQGTGSYEQYF
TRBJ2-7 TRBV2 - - TGTGCCAGCAGACAAATAACTAGCCCCTACGAGCAGTACTTC CASRQITSPYEQYF
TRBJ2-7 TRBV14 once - TGTGCCAGCAGCTCTACCTACGAGCAGTACTTC CASSSTYEQYF
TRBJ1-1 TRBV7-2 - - TGTGCCAGCAGCTTATCCCAGGGGCTTGGCACTGAAGCTTTCTTT CASSLSQGLGTEAFF
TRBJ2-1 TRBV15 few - TGTGCCACCAGCAGATCTAGTGGGAGGCAGTTCTTC CATSRSSGRQFF
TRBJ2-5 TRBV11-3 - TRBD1 TGTGCCAGCAGCTCGGGCACAGGGGATGAGACCCAGTACTTC CASSSGTGDETQYF
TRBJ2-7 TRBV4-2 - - TGTGCCAGCAGCCAAGGAGCAGGTCAGTCCTACGAGCAGTACTTC CASSQGAGQSYEQYF